The rows below give T cell receptor beta chains drawn from one sample of a study of T cell changes during pregnancy in multiple sclerosis. Profiled with immunoSEQ multiplex PCR; TCRdb holds only in-frame clones, not every one. Here the sample spans 100,000 to 130,000 clones, 85% to 95% being singletons. Sequenced here: peripheral blood, sampled in the third trimester of pregnancy. The receptors stem from a female donor in good health, enrolled as a control in a pregnancy study. Each CDR3 is given with its conserved first and last residue. The order of the fields is V gene, clone size, D gene, J gene, CDR3 protein, CDR3 DNA. The D gene is left open where the match is weak. The listing skips clone size in some rows; elsewhere it reads once, few, many or a size class.

>TRBV4-1|.|.|TRBJ1-1
CASSQGKGLNTEAFF
TGCGCCAGCAGCCAGGGGAAGGGGTTGAACACTGAAGCTTTCTTT
>TRBV9|.|TRBD2|TRBJ2-3
CASSSDAGGNSDTQYF
TGTGCCAGCAGCTCAGATGCGGGGGGGAACTCAGATACGCAGTATTTT
>TRBV9|.|.|TRBJ2-7
CASSVVSSEGEQYF
TGTGCCAGCAGCGTAGTGAGCTCCGAGGGCGAGCAGTACTTC
>TRBV20-1|.|.|TRBJ2-3
CSAPTDTQYF
TGCAGTGCCCCGACAGATACGCAGTATTTT
>TRBV4-2|.|.|TRBJ1-5
CASSQGAGRAGNQPQHF
TGTGCCAGCAGCCAAGGGGCAGGCCGCGCGGGAAATCAGCCCCAGCATTTT
>TRBV27|.|.|TRBJ2-2
CASSLGRDSSGSTGELFF
TGTGCCAGCAGTTTAGGAAGGGACTCCTCGGGGAGTACCGGGGAGCTGTTTTTT
>TRBV2|once|TRBD1|TRBJ1-5
CASRGQGATPSNQPQHF
TGTGCCAGCAGGGGACAGGGGGCGACTCCTAGCAATCAGCCCCAGCATTTT
>TRBV7-2|.|TRBD1|TRBJ2-7
CASSFRDRGLEQYF
TGTGCCAGCAGCTTCCGGGACAGGGGGCTCGAGCAGTACTTC
>TRBV9|.|TRBD2|TRBJ2-1
CASSVAQRGGHPFNEQFF
TGTGCCAGCAGCGTAGCTCAGCGGGGGGGCCATCCGTTCAATGAGCAGTTCTTC
>TRBV9|.|.|TRBJ2-7
CASSVGGGALYEQYF
TGTGCCAGCAGCGTAGGTGGGGGGGCACTCTACGAGCAGTACTTC
>TRBV11-2|.|.|TRBJ1-1
CASSLTQGKTEAFF
TGTGCCAGCAGCTTAACGCAGGGTAAGACTGAAGCTTTCTTT
>TRBV2|once|.|TRBJ1-3
CASNLRTEVISGNTIYF
TGTGCCAGCAATCTGAGGACAGAGGTTATCTCTGGAAACACCATATATTTT
>TRBV5-1|.|.|TRBJ2-7
CASSFFRGSEQYF
TGCGCCAGCAGCTTCTTTCGGGGTTCCGAGCAGTACTTC
>TRBV5-1|.|.|TRBJ2-3
CASSPSGSTDTQYF
TGCGCCAGCAGCCCCTCAGGGAGCACAGATACGCAGTATTTT
>TRBV11-2|.|.|TRBJ1-1
CASSLDSGANTEAFF
TGTGCCAGCAGCTTAGACTCAGGGGCGAACACTGAAGCTTTCTTT
>TRBV29-1|.|.|TRBJ1-5
CSVSLTGGGQAPGPQHF
TGCAGCGTTAGCCTAACGGGGGGAGGGCAGGCGCCCGGGCCCCAGCATTTT
>TRBV5-4|.|.|TRBJ2-7
CASSVSAGPDEQYF
TGTGCCAGCAGCGTGTCAGCAGGTCCGGACGAGCAGTACTTC
>TRBV2|few|.|TRBJ1-1
CASSVGGNTEAFF
TGTGCCAGCAGTGTCGGCGGGAACACTGAAGCTTTCTTT
>TRBV30|once|.|TRBJ1-5
CAWSVRGRGNQPQHF
TGTGCCTGGAGTGTAAGGGGCAGGGGCAATCAGCCCCAGCATTTT
>TRBV6-4|.|.|TRBJ1-2
CASSAGPSAGGYTF
TGTGCCAGCAGTGCCGGGCCCTCGGCGGGCGGCTACACCTTC
>TRBV7-9|.|.|TRBJ2-3
CAMNEGRGTQYF
TGTGCCATGAACGAGGGCCGGGGGACGCAGTATTTT
>TRBV5-8|.|.|TRBJ1-2
CASSKQGLGINGYTF
TGTGCCAGCAGTAAACAGGGTTTGGGTATTAATGGCTACACCTTC
>TRBV18|.|TRBD1|TRBJ1-5
CASSLGQGGNQPQHF
TGTGCCAGCTCACTCGGACAGGGAGGTAATCAGCCCCAGCATTTT
>TRBV5-4|.|.|TRBJ1-1
CASRPRGPNTEAFF
TGTGCCAGCAGGCCGCGGGGGCCGAACACTGAAGCTTTCTTT
>TRBV15|.|TRBD1|TRBJ1-5
CATSRVSVSTGRNQPQHF
TGTGCCACCAGCAGAGTCTCCGTTTCGACAGGGAGGAATCAGCCCCAGCATTTT
>TRBV6-5|.|TRBD2|TRBJ2-1
CASSYGLAGMNEQFF
TGTGCCAGCAGTTACGGACTAGCGGGGATGAATGAGCAGTTCTTC
>TRBV7-9|.|TRBD1|TRBJ1-1
CASSLALQGSEAFF
TGTGCCAGCAGCTTAGCCTTACAGGGGTCTGAAGCTTTCTTT
>TRBV30|.|TRBD2|TRBJ2-1
CAWGGGIHEQFF
TGTGCCTGGGGCGGGGGGATCCATGAGCAGTTCTTC
>TRBV9|.|.|TRBJ1-2
CASSPTVGDTSNYGYTF
TGTGCCAGCAGCCCGACCGTCGGGGACACCTCTAACTATGGCTACACCTTC
>TRBV5-1|.|TRBD1|TRBJ2-5
CASSLGAGGHQETQYF
TGCGCCAGCAGCTTGGGGGCAGGGGGCCATCAAGAGACCCAGTACTTC
>TRBV2|once|.|TRBJ1-6
CASSDPSGGSEASPLHF
TGTGCCAGCAGTGACCCAAGCGGGGGTTCGGAGGCTTCACCCCTCCACTTT
>TRBV6-1|.|.|TRBJ2-1
CASSDWTGRGHNEQFF
TGTGCCAGCAGTGACTGGACAGGGAGGGGACACAATGAGCAGTTCTTC
>TRBV25-1|.|.|TRBJ1-2
CASSRDFDYGYTF
TGTGCCAGCAGTCGGGACTTCGACTATGGCTACACCTTC
>TRBV25-1|.|.|TRBJ1-3
CASSEYRGYSGNTIYF
TGTGCCAGCAGTGAATATCGAGGTTACTCTGGAAACACCATATATTTT
>TRBV5-1|.|TRBD1|TRBJ1-2
CASGGTGVEGYTF
TGCGCCAGCGGAGGAACAGGGGTGGAGGGCTACACCTTC
>TRBV2|.|TRBD1|TRBJ2-3
CASRRQGGDTQYF
TGTGCCAGCCGACGACAGGGGGGAGATACGCAGTATTTT
>TRBV5-1|.|.|TRBJ1-5
CASSLDLEEPQHF
TGCGCCAGCAGCTTGGATCTTGAGGAGCCCCAGCATTTT
>TRBV6-5|.|.|TRBJ2-1
CASSRQSYNEQFF
TGTGCCAGCAGTCGACAGTCCTACAATGAGCAGTTCTTC
>TRBV11-2|.|.|TRBJ2-1
CASSRLRGNEQFF
TGTGCCAGCAGCCGACTCCGGGGAAATGAGCAGTTCTTC
>TRBV6-4|.|.|TRBJ1-3
CASRTWGGGGNTIYF
TGTGCCAGCAGGACCTGGGGGGGTGGTGGAAACACCATATATTTT
>TRBV28|.|TRBD1|TRBJ1-2
CASSEPGQGNYGYTF
TGTGCCAGCTCGGAACCGGGACAGGGAAACTATGGCTACACCTTC
>TRBV9|.|.|TRBJ1-2
CASSVDHKGANYGYTF
TGTGCCAGCAGCGTAGACCACAAGGGAGCTAACTATGGCTACACCTTC
>TRBV30|.|.|TRBJ2-7
CAWSVFRPLGDYEQYF
TGTGCCTGGAGTGTATTTCGCCCCCTCGGGGACTACGAGCAGTACTTC
>TRBV6-1|.|TRBD2|TRBJ2-5
CASSAQPRTSGVFETQYF
TGTGCCAGCAGTGCCCAACCAAGGACTAGCGGGGTATTTGAGACCCAGTACTTC
>TRBV4-3|.|.|TRBJ1-1
CASSQDAQVFMNTEAFF
TGCGCCAGCAGCCAAGATGCGCAGGTATTCATGAACACTGAAGCTTTCTTT
>TRBV10-3|.|.|TRBJ2-2
CAISGTGRTGELFF
TGTGCCATCAGTGGCACAGGTAGGACCGGGGAGCTGTTTTTT
>TRBV19|.|TRBD1|TRBJ1-5
CASSIDRVQPQHF
TGTGCCAGTAGTATCGACAGGGTCCAGCCCCAGCATTTT
>TRBV5-4|.|.|TRBJ2-3
CASSLAGSDTQYF
TGTGCCAGCAGCTTGGCGGGTTCGGATACGCAGTATTTT
>TRBV6-6|.|TRBD2|TRBJ2-1
CASSYGEGSYNEQFF
TGTGCCAGCAGTTATGGGGAGGGGTCCTACAATGAGCAGTTCTTC
>TRBV14|.|.|TRBJ1-2
CASSQDRVQGYGYTF
TGTGCCAGCAGCCAAGATCGGGTCCAGGGCTATGGCTACACCTTC
>TRBV2|.|.|TRBJ1-1
CASGKDRYNTEAFF
TGTGCCAGCGGAAAAGACAGGTACAACACTGAAGCTTTCTTT
>TRBV7-6|.|.|TRBJ1-1
CASSLRAMNTEAFF
TGTGCCAGCAGCTTAAGAGCCATGAACACTGAAGCTTTCTTT
>TRBV6-1|.|.|TRBJ1-1
CASSAETVNTEAFF
TGTGCCAGCAGCGCGGAGACAGTGAACACTGAAGCTTTCTTT
>TRBV2|.|TRBD1|TRBJ2-2
CASSPLWTGGNTGELFF
TGTGCCAGCAGCCCACTTTGGACAGGTGGGAACACCGGGGAGCTGTTTTTT
>TRBV15|.|.|TRBJ2-5
CATSRGSAGLRETQYF
TGTGCCACCAGCAGAGGTTCGGCGGGTTTGAGGGAGACCCAGTACTTC
>TRBV6-5|.|.|TRBJ2-1
CASRPESSSYNEQFF
TGTGCCAGCAGACCTGAGTCCTCTTCCTACAATGAGCAGTTCTTC